One T cell receptor (beta chain) is described in this entry. There are a few counts of this clonotype. The clone's antigen remains unknown. The input lacks base qualities; no much larger clone sits a single base away. The record originates from a study of post-analysis software for immune sequencing data (dated by TCRdb to between 2015 and 2017). Concerning the study at large: Relapsing-remitting, secondary progressive and progressive-relapsing multiple sclerosis were recorded as disease courses, and subtype annotation was lacking for some patients. The patient repertoires were set against about eleven previously published healthy control repertoires from donors whose ages ranged from roughly 6 to 25 years. A subset of samples was prepared in parallel using single-end sample barcoding, then pooled and co-amplified after Illumina adapter ligation. Broader findings and caveats from the paper: When samples were clustered directly using the F measure, samples prepared in the same batch co-clustered strongly, which prompted a batch-effect correction. Significantly lower normalized Chao1 diversity was found in multiple sclerosis patients than in controls, suggesting substantial peripheral T-cell clonal expansion. About five TRBV segments, including TRBV5-6, TRBV5-1 and TRBV20-1, were significantly more frequent in patients than controls. The multiple sclerosis patient group was slightly younger than the control group.

TCR beta repertoires were profiled from peripheral blood of approximately 13 young patients with multiple sclerosis to demonstrate the VDJtools post-analysis software. The multiple sclerosis patients were children and adolescents ranging in age from roughly 6 to 16 years. Preparation of the library involved PCR. The sequencing machine was an Illumina HiSeq 2500. To reduce PCR and sequencing biases, unique molecular identifiers were built into the TCR beta cDNA libraries. Per 1 to 10 million input T cells, approximately 500,000 cDNA molecules were obtained, such that each molecule approximated one T cell. The same protocol used for the earlier healthy control dataset was applied to prepare and sequence the patient libraries. Samples belonging to the same batch were prepared together, multiplexed and sequenced on a shared HiSeq lane. From the authors' description of their analysis: MIGEC handled the raw barcoded reads, throwing out single-read molecular identifier groups before consensus assembly and CDR3 extraction. VDJtools was used for post-analysis of the clonotype tables, and diversity was normalized by down-sampling every dataset to the size of the smallest sample. Repertoire overlap clustering matched CDR3 amino acid but not nucleotide sequences to correct batch-related cross-sample contamination. TCRdb trimmed public reads at Q25 via fastp, called clones via MiXCR and kept in-frame beta chains. A single entry per CDR3 protein holds the most common genes and DNA from its merged rows. These V and J calls originate from TCRdb's pipeline instead of the authors' own analysis. A total of roughly 800,000 distinct CDR3 sequences appear in this sample, roughly half of them only once. The top ten clones comprise about 4.5% of the sample.

CDR1 SGHTA and CDR2 FQGNSA were looked up in the germline V gene. The CDR3 has 13 amino acids, counting the end cysteine and phenylalanine. Solely the CDR3 DNA is kept, with 39 bases framed from the first base. The junction shows trimming of 4 bases on V and 4 bases on J, plus 11 bases between the germline ends. The receptor comes from a girl aged 10-17 years with multiple sclerosis. This chain is built from TRBV7-2 and TRBJ2-7; the D segment could be TRBD1, given 7 matching bases. Material for sequencing was blood. The encoded CDR3 is CASSSGGFYEQYF. In nucleotide form, the sequence is TGTGCCAGCAGCTCAGGGGGGTTTTACGAGCAGTACTTC.